This T cell receptor (beta chain) was identified in a study of CD8 T cells in ankylosing spondylitis. Quantitative molecular-barcoded 5'-RACE generated the TCR beta libraries. TCRdb called the 5' RACE reads again in MiXCR, with one record for every CDR3 protein. The sample records fewer than 30,000 distinct CDR3 sequences, under 3% being singletons. This clonotype came up many times. Its antigen is undetermined. V was clipped by 3 bases and J by 5 bases, with 14 bases between them. CDR1 is SGDLS and CDR2 is YYNGEE in the germline V gene. The CDR3 totals 14 residues. The study's findings and limits: Disease-linked clones reportedly concentrated significantly in matched ankylosing spondylitis synovial fluid. What appeared characteristic of ankylosing spondylitis blood was a TCR beta motif of under 10 highly homologous variants.

The sequence derives from a female donor with ankylosing spondylitis or in good health (not recorded which). Specimen: blood, either unsorted or a sorted T cell fraction (not recorded which). This chain links TRBV9 with TRBJ1-2; D gene uncertain. CDR3: CASSAQDRGYGYTF. The CDR3 nucleotides are TGTGCCAGCAGCGCCCAGGATAGAGGGTATGGCTACACCTTC.